The 18 T cell receptor beta chains listed next were all sequenced from one sample in a study of regulatory T cells in long-lasting Graves disease. Arm-PCR of CDR3 regions with iRepertoire HTBI primers generated TCR beta libraries. TCRdb called the multiplex PCR reads again in MiXCR, with one record for every CDR3 protein. The sample carries 440,000 or so distinct CDR3 sequences, about 16% recorded once. Stated time point: newly diagnosed GD, antithyroid drugs for less than 3 months. RNA isolated from PBMCs was used to make the TCR library. Another study also made use of these data, one on T cells in Graves' hyperthyroidism and ophthalmopathy.

The input for sequencing was peripheral blood mononuclear cells (PBMCs), taken at new diagnosis, from a patient treated with antithyroid drugs. Receptors were obtained from a woman in her twenties or thirties with Graves disease.

This clonotype has ten or more counts. This chain connects TRBV6-2 or TRBV6-3 to TRBJ2-1; D is ambiguous. V lost 2 bases to trimming and J lost 9 bases, with 14 bases between them. Germline V gives CDR1 MNHEY, CDR2 SVGEGT. The CDR3 has 14 residues. Written as DNA, the CDR3 is TGTGCCAGCAGTTACAGGCTAGAGCAAGGTGAGCAGTTCTTC. The encoded protein is CASSYRLEQGEQFF.

This clonotype was picked up many times. The chain recombines TRBV2 with TRBJ1-5, with 7 bases identical to TRBD1. CDR1 is SNHLY and CDR2 is FYNNEI in the germline V gene. This CDR3 comprises 15 residues. V lost 7 bases and J lost 0; bases outside the gene matches: 6. CDR3 region: CASTSTGSSNQPQHF. In DNA, the CDR3 is TGTGCCAGCACGTCGACAGGGAGTAGCAATCAGCCCCAGCATTTT.

This clonotype was detected only a few times. V usage is TRBV19 and J usage is TRBJ2-1; tentatively, D is TRBD2 (5 bases). Germline CDR1 is LNHDA and CDR2 is SQIVND (reference sequence). The CDR3 consists of 16 residues. V gave up 5 bases and J gave up 2 bases, with 16 bases separating them. The CDR3 loop reads CASSAPDSLTYNEQFF. The CDR3 DNA follows: TGTGCCAGTAGTGCCCCGGACTCCCTAACCTACAATGAGCAGTTCTTC.

This clonotype was seen more than once but under ten times. At one boundary the junction diverges from the germline segment, which might be a read error. The V and J genes are TRBV28 and TRBJ1-1, with 7 nucleotides matching TRBD1. This CDR3 comprises 14 residues. The germline V gene encodes CDR1 MDHEN and CDR2 SYDVKM. CDR3 sequence reads: CASSLQGGNTGAFF. DNA of the CDR3: TGTGCCAGCAGTTTGCAGGGGGGAAACACTGGAGCTTTCTTT. Supplemented by reference TRBV28 and TRBJ1-1, the full variable domain reads DVKVTQSSRYLVKRTGEKVFLECVQDMDHENMFWYRQDPGLGLRLIYFSYDVKMKEKGDIPEGYSVSREKKERFSLILESASTNQTSMYLCASSLQGGNTGAFFGQGTRLTVV.

The chain carries TRBV28 and TRBJ1-5; TRBD1 matches at 7 bases. This CDR3 is 14 amino acids long. Germline values: CDR1 MDHEN, CDR2 SYDVKM. Trimming removed 6 bases from V and 3 bases from J; junction bases left unmatched: 5. Here the CDR3 reads CASRRDRDNQPQHF. The CDR3 nucleotides are TGTGCCAGCAGGCGTGACAGGGACAATCAGCCCCAGCATTTT.

With respect to this clonotype: A read error may explain this, as a much larger clone is one base away. The chain recombines TRBV6-1 with TRBJ2-3; perhaps TRBD2 as D (6 bases). The V gene's germline CDR1 is MNHNS and CDR2 SASEGT. There are 17 residues in the CDR3. Written as DNA, the CDR3 is TGTGCCAGCACCCCCCTCAACTGGGGGAGGAGCACAGGTACGCAGTATTTT. Encoded protein: CASTPLNWGRSTGTQYF.

The V gene is TRBV19, the J gene TRBJ2-4; D is possibly TRBD2 (5 bases). The germline gives CDR1 LNHDA, CDR2 SQIVND (reference sequence). The CDR3 runs 20 residues. V was trimmed by 3 bases and J by 6 bases, leaving 30 bases between them. The DNA of the CDR3 is TGTGCCAGTAGTATTCGTTCCTTTCCGGGGAGCAGTTCGATTGGAAACATTCAGTACTTC. Its protein product is CASSIRSFPGSSSIGNIQYF. The whole variable domain, filled in from reference TRBV19 and TRBJ2-4, reads DGGITQSPKYLFRKEGQNVTLSCEQNLNHDAMYWYRQDPGQGLRLIYYSQIVNDFQKGDIAEGYSVSREKKESFPLTVTSAQKNPTAFYLCASSIRSFPGSSSIGNIQYFGAGTRLSVL.

The CDR3 DNA reads TGCAGCGTTGTTTCGGGTAGAGACACCGGGGAGCTGTTTTTT. The encoded protein is CSVVSGRDTGELFF. V usage is TRBV29-1 and J usage is TRBJ2-2; D is unclear. CDR1 and CDR2 from the germline V gene are SQVTM and ANQGSEA. CDR3 size: 14 residues. Trimming pared 4 bases from V and 3 bases from J, leaving 12 bases between.

The rearrangement links TRBV29-1 to TRBJ2-3; D is ambiguous. The germline V and J ends were trimmed by 7 bases and 0 bases, with 8 bases remaining between them. The germline gives CDR1 SQVTM, CDR2 ANQGSEA. The CDR3 is made up of 12 amino acids. The CDR3 here is CSAILSTDTQYF. CDR3 bases: TGCAGCGCAATCCTCAGCACAGATACGCAGTATTTT.

Turning to this clonotype: With a much larger clone just one base away, this may be a read error. The chain recombines TRBV4-2 with TRBJ1-1; no clear D gene. The CDR3 spans 14 residues. Per germline, CDR1 LGHNA and CDR2 YNFKEQ. The CDR3 bases are TGTGCCAGCAGCCCTCCCGAAACGAACCCTGAAGCTTTCTTT. It yields the protein CASSPPETNPEAFF.

This clonotype was counted between two and nine times. This chain uses TRBV28 with TRBJ1-5; D remains unclear. The CDR3 has 14 amino acids. CDR1 and CDR2 (germline): MDHEN, SYDVKM. V was shortened by 8 bases and J by 5 bases, with 16 bases between the two germline ends. The CDR3 nucleotides read TGTGCCAGCCTGAACGGGGTGTGGGATCAGCCCCAGCATTTT. Translating gives CASLNGVWDQPQHF.

This clonotype was picked up a small number of times. Given a much more abundant clone one base away, this may be a read error. The chain uses TRBV11-2 and TRBJ1-5, with 7 bases that match TRBD1. CDR1 SGHAT and CDR2 FQNNGV come from the germline V gene. The CDR3 length is 15 residues. The CDR3 DNA is TGTGCCAGCAGCTTCGGGGACAGTAGCGATCAGCCCCAGCATTTT. This encodes CASSFGDSSDQPQHF. The whole variable domain, remainder taken from reference TRBV11-2 and TRBJ1-5, is EAGVAQSPRYKIIEKRQSVAFWCNPISGHATLYWYQQILGQGPKLLIQFQNNGVVDDSQLPKDRFSAERLKGVDSTLKIQPAKLEDSAVYLCASSFGDSSDQPQHFGDGTRLSIL.

The chain is built from TRBV7-9 and TRBJ2-7; D might be TRBD1 (5 bases). This CDR3 comprises 15 residues. The germline gives CDR1 SEHNR, CDR2 FQNEAQ (reference sequence). V was cut by 0 bases and J by 2 bases, with 11 bases left in between. CDR3 bases: TGTGCCAGCAGCTTAGCGACAGCTTTTCCCTACGAGCAGTACTTC. Amino acid sequence: CASSLATAFPYEQYF.

This clonotype was recorded at least ten times. This chain connects TRBV5-8 to TRBJ2-7; D is possibly TRBD1 (6 bases). The CDR3 has 14 amino acids. Trimming removed 0 bases at V and 2 bases at J, with 9 bases between. From germline, CDR1 is SGHTS and CDR2 YDEGEE. For the CDR3, the DNA is TGTGCCAGCAGCTTGGACGGACAGACCTACGAGCAGTACTTC. Its protein product is CASSLDGQTYEQYF.

This clonotype was picked up many times. The rearrangement links TRBV20-1 to TRBJ1-4; TRBD1 might be the D (5 bases). This CDR3 region has 14 residues. Germline V gives CDR1 DFQATT, CDR2 SNEGSKA (reference sequence). V lost 1 base and J 6 bases, leaving 12 bases between the germline ends. The CDR3 DNA reads TGCAGTGCTAGAGCGGACATGGGACATGAAAAACTGTTTTTT. Amino acid sequence: CSARADMGHEKLFF.

This clonotype has just a few counts. A much larger clonotype is one base distant, so this may be a read error. The rearrangement links TRBV5-1 to TRBJ1-3; unclear D gene. There are 13 residues in the CDR3. Germline V CDR1 and CDR2: SGHRS, YFSETQ. The CDR3 sequence: CASSLFSGNTIYF. For the CDR3, the DNA is TGTGCCAGCAGCTTATTCTCTGGAAACACCATATATTTT.

A few counts support this clonotype. The chain recombines TRBV29-1 with TRBJ2-1, with D perhaps matching TRBD2 (6 bases). Germline V gene sequence: CDR1 SQVTM, CDR2 ANQGSEA. Trimming stripped 3 bases from V and 2 bases from J, with 8 bases between. The CDR3 covers 13 residues. The CDR3 DNA reads TGCAGCGTTGACGGGAGTACCTACAATGAGCAGTTCTTC. Amino acids: CSVDGSTYNEQFF.

This clonotype was found a few times. V and J are TRBV7-9 and TRBJ1-4; D is unclear. Germline CDR1 is SEHNR and CDR2 is FQNEAQ (reference sequence). V lost 2 bases to trimming and J lost 0 bases, with 7 bases between them. This CDR3 is 15 amino acids long. CDR3 residues: CASSLKGSTNEKLFF. DNA for the CDR3: TGTGCCAGCAGCTTAAAGGGCTCAACTAATGAAAAACTGTTTTTT.